A selection of T cell receptor beta chains follows, all from one sample in a study of cytomegalovirus exposure and HLA in healthy donors. The repertoire was sequenced with immunoSEQ multiplex PCR; TCRdb's copy has only in-frame clones and lacks some. Its table records 150,000 to 200,000 clones. The sequencing input was PBMCs. The receptors originated from a woman in her late teens or twenties in good health and CMV-seropositive. Each CDR3 is given with its conserved first and last residue. The D gene is left open where the match is weak.

CDR3 DNA: TGTGCCTGGAGTAGGGGGGGACCAGATACGCAGTATTTT
CDR3 protein: CAWSRGGPDTQYF
J gene: TRBJ2-3
CDR3 length: 13
V gene: TRBV30
D gene: -

CDR3 DNA: TGTGCCAGCCTGGGACAGAACTATGGCTACACCTTC
CDR3 protein: CASLGQNYGYTF
J gene: TRBJ1-2
CDR3 length: 12
V gene: TRBV4-2
D gene: TRBD1

CDR3 DNA: TGTGCCTGGACAGGGACAGATACGCAGTATTTT
CDR3 protein: CAWTGTDTQYF
J gene: TRBJ2-3
CDR3 length: 11
V gene: TRBV30
D gene: -

CDR3 DNA: TGTGCCAGCACTCTAAACCTTGAGCAGTTCTTC
CDR3 protein: CASTLNLEQFF
J gene: TRBJ2-1
CDR3 length: 11
V gene: TRBV5-5
D gene: -

CDR3 DNA: TGTGCCAGCAGCCAAGAAACAGGGGGCTCCTACGAGCAGTACTTC
CDR3 protein: CASSQETGGSYEQYF
J gene: TRBJ2-7
CDR3 length: 15
V gene: TRBV4-2
D gene: TRBD1

CDR3 DNA: TGCGCCAGCAGCCTGGGACAGGGTTTGACTAATGAAAAACTGTTTTTT
CDR3 protein: CASSLGQGLTNEKLFF
J gene: TRBJ1-4
CDR3 length: 16
V gene: TRBV5-1
D gene: TRBD1

CDR3 DNA: TGTGCCAGTAGTTGGACAGGCTTCAACACTGAAGCTTTCTTT
CDR3 protein: CASSWTGFNTEAFF
J gene: TRBJ1-1
CDR3 length: 14
V gene: TRBV19
D gene: TRBD1

CDR3 DNA: TGTGCCTCCGGGGCTAGCGGGGGATCCTACGAGCAGTACTTC
CDR3 protein: CASGASGGSYEQYF
J gene: TRBJ2-7
CDR3 length: 14
V gene: TRBV7-9
D gene: TRBD2

CDR3 DNA: TGCGCCAGCAGCCAGACCACGACAGCAATGAACACTGAAGCTTTCTTT
CDR3 protein: CASSQTTTAMNTEAFF
J gene: TRBJ1-1
CDR3 length: 16
V gene: TRBV4-3
D gene: -

CDR3 DNA: TGCAGCGTTGAACGGGTCCCTGAAAGGGGCACTGAAGCTTTCTTT
CDR3 protein: CSVERVPERGTEAFF
J gene: TRBJ1-1
CDR3 length: 15
V gene: TRBV29-1
D gene: -

CDR3 DNA: TGTGCCAGCAGCTTAAGGACAGACCCTATCCTTAGGCAGTATTTT
CDR3 protein: CASSLRTDPILRQYF
J gene: TRBJ2-3
CDR3 length: 15
V gene: TRBV11-2
D gene: -

CDR3 DNA: TGTGCCAGTAGTACCGAGTCCCTCTATGGCTACACCTTC
CDR3 protein: CASSTESLYGYTF
J gene: TRBJ1-2
CDR3 length: 13
V gene: TRBV19
D gene: -

CDR3 DNA: TGTGCCAGCAGTGCGTGGGACAACTACAATGAGCAGTTCTTC
CDR3 protein: CASSAWDNYNEQFF
J gene: TRBJ2-1
CDR3 length: 14
V gene: TRBV25-1
D gene: -

CDR3 DNA: TGTGCCAGCAGCTTACAGGGGGCCTACGAGCAGTACTTC
CDR3 protein: CASSLQGAYEQYF
J gene: TRBJ2-7
CDR3 length: 13
V gene: TRBV5-4
D gene: TRBD1

CDR3 DNA: TGTGCCAGTAGTATGCCAGCGGGGGGAACCCAAGAGACCCAGTACTTC
CDR3 protein: CASSMPAGGTQETQYF
J gene: TRBJ2-5
CDR3 length: 16
V gene: TRBV19
D gene: TRBD2

CDR3 DNA: TGTGCCAGCAGCTTAATTGGCGGAGGCGGAAACACCATATATTTT
CDR3 protein: CASSLIGGGGNTIYF
J gene: TRBJ1-3
CDR3 length: 15
V gene: TRBV7-3
D gene: -

CDR3 DNA: TGTGCCAGCTCACCGTGGGAGGGATTATACTACAATGAGCAGTTCTTC
CDR3 protein: CASSPWEGLYYNEQFF
J gene: TRBJ2-1
CDR3 length: 16
V gene: TRBV18
D gene: TRBD2

CDR3 DNA: TGCAGCGGGGGGACTAGCGGGCCCATTAAGGATACGCAGTATTTT
CDR3 protein: CSGGTSGPIKDTQYF
J gene: TRBJ2-3
CDR3 length: 15
V gene: TRBV29-1
D gene: TRBD2

CDR3 DNA: TGCGCCAGCAGCTTGAGGCAGGAATATGGCTACACCTTC
CDR3 protein: CASSLRQEYGYTF
J gene: TRBJ1-2
CDR3 length: 13
V gene: TRBV5-1
D gene: -

CDR3 DNA: TGTGCCAGCAGCCTACAGGGTTTCGCCGGGGAGCTGTTTTTT
CDR3 protein: CASSLQGFAGELFF
J gene: TRBJ2-2
CDR3 length: 14
V gene: TRBV7-8
D gene: -

CDR3 DNA: TGTGCCAGCAGATCTGAGTGGGACAGAAGCACAGATACGCAGTATTTT
CDR3 protein: CASRSEWDRSTDTQYF
J gene: TRBJ2-3
CDR3 length: 16
V gene: TRBV5-4
D gene: TRBD1